Given below is one T cell receptor beta chain in context. These data are taken from a study of control samples from healthy donors and cancer patients. Produced via immunoSEQ multiplex PCR; TCRdb's table is partial and in-frame only. Counted here are around 42,000 clones, roughly 83% occurring once; the ten biggest clones make up approximately 48%. V dropped 5 bases and J dropped 3 bases, with 7 bases sitting between them. In germline, CDR1 is ENHRY, CDR2 SYGVKD. The length of the CDR3 is 12 residues. The TCR sequence derives from a man in his sixties in good health. The chain employs TRBV10-3 and TRBJ1-2, with D unresolved. The sequencing input was blood. CDR3 region: CAISIQDYGYTF. Written as DNA, the CDR3 is TGTGCCATCAGTATCCAAGACTATGGCTACACCTTC.